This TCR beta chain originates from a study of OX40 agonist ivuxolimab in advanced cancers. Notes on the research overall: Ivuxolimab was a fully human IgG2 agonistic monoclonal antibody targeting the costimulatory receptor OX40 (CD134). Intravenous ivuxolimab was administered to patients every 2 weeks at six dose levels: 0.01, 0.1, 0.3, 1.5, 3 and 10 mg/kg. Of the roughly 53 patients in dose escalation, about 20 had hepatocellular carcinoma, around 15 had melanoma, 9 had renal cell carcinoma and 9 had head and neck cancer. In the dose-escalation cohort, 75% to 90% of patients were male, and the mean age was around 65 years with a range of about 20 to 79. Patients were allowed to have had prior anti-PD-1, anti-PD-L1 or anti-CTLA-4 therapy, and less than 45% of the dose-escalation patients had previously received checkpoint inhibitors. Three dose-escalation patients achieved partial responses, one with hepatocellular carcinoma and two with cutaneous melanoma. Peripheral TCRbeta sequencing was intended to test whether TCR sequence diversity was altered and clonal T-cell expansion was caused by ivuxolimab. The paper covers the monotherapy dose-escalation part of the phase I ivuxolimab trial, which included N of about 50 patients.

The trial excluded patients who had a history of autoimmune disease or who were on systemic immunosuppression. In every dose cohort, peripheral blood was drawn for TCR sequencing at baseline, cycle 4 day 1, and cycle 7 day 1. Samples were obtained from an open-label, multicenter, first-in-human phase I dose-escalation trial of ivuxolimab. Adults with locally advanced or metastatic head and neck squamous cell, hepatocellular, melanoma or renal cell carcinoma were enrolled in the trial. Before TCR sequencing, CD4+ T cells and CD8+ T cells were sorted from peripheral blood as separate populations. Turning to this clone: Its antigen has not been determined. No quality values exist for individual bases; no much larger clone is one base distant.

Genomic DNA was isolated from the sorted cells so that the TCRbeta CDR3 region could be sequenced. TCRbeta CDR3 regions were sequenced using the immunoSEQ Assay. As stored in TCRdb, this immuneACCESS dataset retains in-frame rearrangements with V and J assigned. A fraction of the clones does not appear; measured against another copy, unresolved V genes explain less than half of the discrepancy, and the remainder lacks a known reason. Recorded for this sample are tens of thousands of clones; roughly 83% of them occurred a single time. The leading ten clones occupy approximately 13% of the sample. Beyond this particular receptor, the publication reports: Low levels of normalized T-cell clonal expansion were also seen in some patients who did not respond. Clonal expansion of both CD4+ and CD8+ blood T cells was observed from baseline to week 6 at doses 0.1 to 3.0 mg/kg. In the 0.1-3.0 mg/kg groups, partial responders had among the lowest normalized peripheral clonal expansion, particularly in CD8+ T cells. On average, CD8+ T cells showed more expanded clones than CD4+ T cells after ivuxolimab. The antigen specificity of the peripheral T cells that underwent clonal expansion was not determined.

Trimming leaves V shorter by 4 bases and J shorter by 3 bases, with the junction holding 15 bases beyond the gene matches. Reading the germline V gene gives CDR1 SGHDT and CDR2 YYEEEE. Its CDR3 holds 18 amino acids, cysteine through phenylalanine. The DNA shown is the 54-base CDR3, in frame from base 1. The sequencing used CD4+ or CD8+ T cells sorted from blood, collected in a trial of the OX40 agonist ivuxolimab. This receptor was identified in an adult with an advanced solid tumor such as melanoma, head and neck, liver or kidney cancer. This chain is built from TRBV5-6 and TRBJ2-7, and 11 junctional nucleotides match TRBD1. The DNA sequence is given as TGTGCCAGCAGCATTCCCGGGACAGGGGGTGGGGTCCACTACGAGCAGTACTTC. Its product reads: CASSIPGTGGGVHYEQYF.